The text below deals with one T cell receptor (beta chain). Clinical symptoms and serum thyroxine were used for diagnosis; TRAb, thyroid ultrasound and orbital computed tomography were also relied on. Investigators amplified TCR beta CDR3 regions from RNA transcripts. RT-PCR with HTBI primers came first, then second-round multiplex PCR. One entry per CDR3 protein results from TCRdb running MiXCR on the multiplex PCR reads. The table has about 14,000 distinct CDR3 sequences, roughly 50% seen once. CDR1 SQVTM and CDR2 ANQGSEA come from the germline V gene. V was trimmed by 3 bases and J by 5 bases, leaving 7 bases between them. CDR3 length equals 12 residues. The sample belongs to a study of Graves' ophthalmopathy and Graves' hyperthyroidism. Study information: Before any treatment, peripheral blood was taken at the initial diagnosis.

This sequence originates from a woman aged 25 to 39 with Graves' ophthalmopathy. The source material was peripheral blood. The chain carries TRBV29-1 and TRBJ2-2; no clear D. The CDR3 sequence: CSVDSLTGELFF. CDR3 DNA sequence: TGCAGCGTTGACAGCTTGACCGGGGAGCTGTTTTTT.